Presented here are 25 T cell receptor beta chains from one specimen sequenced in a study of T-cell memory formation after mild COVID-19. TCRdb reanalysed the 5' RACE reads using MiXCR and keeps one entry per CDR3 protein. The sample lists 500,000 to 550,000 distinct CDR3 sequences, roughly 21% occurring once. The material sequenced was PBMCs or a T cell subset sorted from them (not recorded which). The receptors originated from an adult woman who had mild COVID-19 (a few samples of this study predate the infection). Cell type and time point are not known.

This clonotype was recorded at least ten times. CDR3 DNA sequence: TGTGCCAGCAGCTACCGGACTAGCGGCGGGTACAATGAGCAGTTCTTC. This encodes CASSYRTSGGYNEQFF. This chain joins TRBV12-3 or TRBV12-4 and TRBJ2-1, with 10 nucleotides matching TRBD2. Trimming removed 6 bases from V and 4 bases from J; junction bases left unmatched: 9. The CDR3 is 16 amino acids.

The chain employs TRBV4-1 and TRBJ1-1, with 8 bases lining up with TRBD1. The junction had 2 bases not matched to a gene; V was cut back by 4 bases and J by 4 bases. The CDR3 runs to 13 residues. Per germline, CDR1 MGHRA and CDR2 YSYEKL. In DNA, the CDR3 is TGCGCCAGCAGCCCAGGGGGCTTCACTGAAGCTTTCTTT. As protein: CASSPGGFTEAFF.

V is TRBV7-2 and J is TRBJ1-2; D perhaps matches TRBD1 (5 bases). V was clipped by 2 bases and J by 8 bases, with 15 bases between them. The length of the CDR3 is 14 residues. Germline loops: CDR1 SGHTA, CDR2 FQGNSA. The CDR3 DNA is TGTGCCAGCAGCTTAAATCAGGGCCCGGGGGGCTACACCTTC. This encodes CASSLNQGPGGYTF.

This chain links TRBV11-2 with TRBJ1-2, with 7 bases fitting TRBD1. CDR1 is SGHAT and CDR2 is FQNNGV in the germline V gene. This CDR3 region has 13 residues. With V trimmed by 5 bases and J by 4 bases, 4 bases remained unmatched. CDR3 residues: CASSRTGRYGYTF. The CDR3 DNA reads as TGTGCCAGCAGCCGGACAGGCCGCTATGGCTACACCTTC.

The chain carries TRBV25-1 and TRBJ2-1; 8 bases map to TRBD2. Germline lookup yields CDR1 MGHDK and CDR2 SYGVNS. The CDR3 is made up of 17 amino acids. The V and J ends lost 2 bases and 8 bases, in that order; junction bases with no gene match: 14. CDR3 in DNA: TGTGCCAGCAGTGAAAGGGTAGGCGGGGGGAACAAGGATGAGCAGTTCTTC. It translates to CASSERVGGGNKDEQFF.

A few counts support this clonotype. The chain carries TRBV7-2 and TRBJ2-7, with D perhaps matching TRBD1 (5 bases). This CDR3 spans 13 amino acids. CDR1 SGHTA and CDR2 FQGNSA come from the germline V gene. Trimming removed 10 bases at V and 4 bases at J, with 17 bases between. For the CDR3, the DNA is TGTGCCACCAAATTATCCGACAGATACGAGCAGTACTTC. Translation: CATKLSDRYEQYF.

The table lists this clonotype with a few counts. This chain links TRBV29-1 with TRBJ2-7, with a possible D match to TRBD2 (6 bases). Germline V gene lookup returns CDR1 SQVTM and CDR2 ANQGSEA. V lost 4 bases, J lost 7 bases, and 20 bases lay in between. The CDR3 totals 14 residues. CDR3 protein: CSVGPRGLMGEQYF. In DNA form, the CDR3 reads TGCAGCGTTGGCCCAAGGGGACTCATGGGGGAGCAGTACTTC.

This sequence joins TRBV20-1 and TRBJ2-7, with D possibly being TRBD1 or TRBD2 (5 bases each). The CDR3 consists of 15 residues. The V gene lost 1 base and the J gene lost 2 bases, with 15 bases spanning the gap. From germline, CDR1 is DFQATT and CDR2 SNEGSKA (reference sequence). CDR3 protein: CSARGVGDGAYEQYF. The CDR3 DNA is TGCAGTGCTAGAGGAGTGGGGGACGGGGCCTACGAGCAGTACTTC.

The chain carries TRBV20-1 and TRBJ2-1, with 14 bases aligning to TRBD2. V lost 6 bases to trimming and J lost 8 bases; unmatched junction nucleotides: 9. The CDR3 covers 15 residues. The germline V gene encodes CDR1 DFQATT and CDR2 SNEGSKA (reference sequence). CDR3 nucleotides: TGCAGTGCCACTCAGACTAGCGGGGGGGCCGATGAGCAGTTCTTC. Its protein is CSATQTSGGADEQFF.

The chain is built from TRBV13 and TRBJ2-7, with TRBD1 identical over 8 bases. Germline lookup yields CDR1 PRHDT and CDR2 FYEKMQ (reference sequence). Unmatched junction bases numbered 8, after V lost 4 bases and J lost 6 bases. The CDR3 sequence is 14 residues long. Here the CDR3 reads CASSSGQGYGEQYF. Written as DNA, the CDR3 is TGTGCCAGCAGCTCCGGACAGGGTTACGGCGAGCAGTACTTC. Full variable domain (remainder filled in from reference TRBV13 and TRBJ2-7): AAGVIQSPRHLIKEKRETATLKCYPIPRHDTVYWYQQGPGQDPQFLISFYEKMQSDKGSIPDRFSAQQFSDYHSELNMSSLELGDSALYFCASSSGQGYGEQYFGPGTRLTVT.

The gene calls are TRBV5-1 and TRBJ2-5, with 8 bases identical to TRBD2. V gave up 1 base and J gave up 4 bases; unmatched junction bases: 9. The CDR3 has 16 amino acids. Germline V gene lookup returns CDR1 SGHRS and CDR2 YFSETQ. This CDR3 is CASSLSVAGRLETQYF. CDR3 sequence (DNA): TGCGCCAGCAGCTTGTCGGTAGCGGGAAGGTTAGAGACCCAGTACTTC.

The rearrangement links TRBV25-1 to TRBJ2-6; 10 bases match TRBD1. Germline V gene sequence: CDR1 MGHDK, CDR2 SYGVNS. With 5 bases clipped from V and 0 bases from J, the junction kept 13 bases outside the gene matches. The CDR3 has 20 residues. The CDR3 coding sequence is TGTGCCAGCAGTTCGAGTTGGGACAGGGGAGAAAACTCTGGGGCCAACGTCCTGACTTTC. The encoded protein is CASSSSWDRGENSGANVLTF.

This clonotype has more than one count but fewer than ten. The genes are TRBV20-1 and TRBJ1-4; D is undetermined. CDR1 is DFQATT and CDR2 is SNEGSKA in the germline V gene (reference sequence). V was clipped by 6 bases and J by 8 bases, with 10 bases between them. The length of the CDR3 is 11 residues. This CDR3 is CSASRWEKLFF. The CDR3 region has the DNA TGCAGTGCCTCCAGATGGGAAAAACTGTTTTTT.

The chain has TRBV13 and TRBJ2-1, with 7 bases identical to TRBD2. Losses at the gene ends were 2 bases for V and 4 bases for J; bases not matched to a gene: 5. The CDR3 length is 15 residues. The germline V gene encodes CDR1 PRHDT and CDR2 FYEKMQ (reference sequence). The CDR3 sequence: CASSLLASGYNEQFF. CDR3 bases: TGTGCCAGCAGCTTACTGGCTAGCGGATACAATGAGCAGTTCTTC.

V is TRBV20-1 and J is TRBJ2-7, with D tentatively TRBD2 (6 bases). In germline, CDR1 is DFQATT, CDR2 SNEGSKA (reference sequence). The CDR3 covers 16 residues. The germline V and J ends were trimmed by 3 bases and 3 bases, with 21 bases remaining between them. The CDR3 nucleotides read TGCAGTGCTAGCGAGCCTGGACTACCAAGACTCTACGAGCAGTACTTC. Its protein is CSASEPGLPRLYEQYF.

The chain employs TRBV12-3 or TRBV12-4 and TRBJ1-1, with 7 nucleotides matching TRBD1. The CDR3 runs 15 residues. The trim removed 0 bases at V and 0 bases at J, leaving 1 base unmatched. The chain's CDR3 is CASSLAGTVNTEAFF. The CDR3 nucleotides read TGTGCCAGCAGTTTAGCGGGGACAGTGAACACTGAAGCTTTCTTT.

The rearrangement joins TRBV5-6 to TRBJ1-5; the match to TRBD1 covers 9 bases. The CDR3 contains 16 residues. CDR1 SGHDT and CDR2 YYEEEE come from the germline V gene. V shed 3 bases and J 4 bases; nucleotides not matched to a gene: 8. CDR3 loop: CASSYFGTGSNQPQHF. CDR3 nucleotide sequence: TGTGCCAGCAGCTACTTCGGGACAGGGAGTAATCAGCCCCAGCATTTT. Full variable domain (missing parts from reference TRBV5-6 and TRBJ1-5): DAGVTQSPTHLIKTRGQQVTLRCSPKSGHDTVSWYQQALGQGPQFIFQYYEEEERQRGNFPDRFSGHQFPNYSSELNVNALLLGDSALYLCASSYFGTGSNQPQHFGDGTRLSIL.

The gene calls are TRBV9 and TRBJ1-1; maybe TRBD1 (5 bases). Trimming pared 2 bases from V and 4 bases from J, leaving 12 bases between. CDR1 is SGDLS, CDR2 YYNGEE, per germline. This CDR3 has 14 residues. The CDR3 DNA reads TGTGCCAGCAGCGTTAACAGGAAGGGCACTGAAGCTTTCTTT. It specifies CASSVNRKGTEAFF.

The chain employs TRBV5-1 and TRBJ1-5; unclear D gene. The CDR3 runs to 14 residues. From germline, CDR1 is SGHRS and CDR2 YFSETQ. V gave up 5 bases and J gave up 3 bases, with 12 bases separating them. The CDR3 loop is CASRPDTSNQPQHF. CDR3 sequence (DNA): TGCGCCAGCAGACCCGACACTTCCAATCAGCCCCAGCATTTT.

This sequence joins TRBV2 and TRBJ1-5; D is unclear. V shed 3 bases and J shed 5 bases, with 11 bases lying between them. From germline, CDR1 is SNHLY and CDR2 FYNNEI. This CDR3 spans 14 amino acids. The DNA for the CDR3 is TGTGCCAGCAGTGACAGGCTGGTGCATCAGCCCCAGCATTTT. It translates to CASSDRLVHQPQHF.

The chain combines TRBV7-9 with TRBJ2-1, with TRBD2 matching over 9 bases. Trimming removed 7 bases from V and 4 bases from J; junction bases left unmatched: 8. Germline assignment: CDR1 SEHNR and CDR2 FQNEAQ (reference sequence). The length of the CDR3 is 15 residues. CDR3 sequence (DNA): TGTGCCAGCATCCAAGGACTAGCGCCTTACAATGAGCAGTTCTTC. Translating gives CASIQGLAPYNEQFF.

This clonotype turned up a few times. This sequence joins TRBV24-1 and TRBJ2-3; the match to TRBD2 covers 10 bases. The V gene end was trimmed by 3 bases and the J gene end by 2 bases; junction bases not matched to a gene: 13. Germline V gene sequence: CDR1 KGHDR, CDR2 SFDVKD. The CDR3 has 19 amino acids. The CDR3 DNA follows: TGTGCCACCAGTGATCCGCCCTCAACTAGCGGGGAATCCACAGATACGCAGTATTTT. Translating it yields CATSDPPSTSGESTDTQYF.

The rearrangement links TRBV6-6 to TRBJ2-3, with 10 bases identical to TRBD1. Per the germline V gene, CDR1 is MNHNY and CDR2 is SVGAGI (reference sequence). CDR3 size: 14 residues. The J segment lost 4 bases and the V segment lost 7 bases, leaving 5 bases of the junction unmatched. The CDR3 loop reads CASIPGTGADTQYF. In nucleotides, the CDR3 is TGTGCCAGCATCCCGGGGACAGGGGCAGATACGCAGTATTTT.

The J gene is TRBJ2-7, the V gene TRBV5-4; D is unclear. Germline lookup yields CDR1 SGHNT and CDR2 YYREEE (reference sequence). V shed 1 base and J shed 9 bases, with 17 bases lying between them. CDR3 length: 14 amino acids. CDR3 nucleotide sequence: TGTGCCAGCAGCTTGTCGGGCCGATCAAGTGGGCAGTACTTC. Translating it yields CASSLSGRSSGQYF.

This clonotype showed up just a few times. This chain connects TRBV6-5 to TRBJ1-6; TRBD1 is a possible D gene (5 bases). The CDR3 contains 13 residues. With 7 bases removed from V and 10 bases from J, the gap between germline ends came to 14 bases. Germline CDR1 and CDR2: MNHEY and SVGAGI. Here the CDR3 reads CASTSDGGSPLHF. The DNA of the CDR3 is TGTGCCAGCACGAGTGACGGGGGGTCACCCCTCCACTTT.